Below are 10 T cell receptor beta chains sequenced from a single sample in a study of T cell responses to AZD1222 COVID-19 vaccine. The assay was immunoSEQ multiplex PCR, and TCRdb's table has in-frame clones only and misses some. Of about 120,000 clones in the sample, roughly 84% are singletons; the top ten hold around a tenth. The specimen was peripheral blood, collected on day 0 of AZD1222 vaccination. These receptors came from an adult in good health.

J is TRBJ1-3 and V is TRBV5-4; TRBD1 is a possible D gene (6 bases). The CDR3 runs to 16 residues. CDR1 is SGHNT, CDR2 YYREEE, per germline (reference sequence). Between the trimmed V and J ends, which lost 0 bases and 3 bases, there was a span of 13 bases. CDR3 coding DNA: TGTGCCAGCAGCTTGGGACCTAGGGGGTTTGGAAACACCATATATTTT. It codes for CASSLGPRGFGNTIYF.

This chain links TRBV6-4 with TRBJ2-2; TRBD1 matches 8 bases. The V segment lost 6 bases and the J segment 3 bases; nucleotides outside the gene matches: 0. Germline CDR1 is MRHNA and CDR2 is SNTAGT. This CDR3 is 13 amino acids long. The CDR3 here is CASRDRDTGELFF. The CDR3 region has the DNA TGTGCCAGCAGGGACAGGGACACCGGGGAGCTGTTTTTT.

The chain employs TRBV9 and TRBJ2-7; D is perhaps TRBD2 (8 bases). CDR1 and CDR2 (germline): SGDLS, YYNGEE. Between the trimmed V and J ends, which lost 0 bases and 7 bases, there was a span of 17 bases. This CDR3 spans 15 amino acids. The CDR3 region has the DNA TGTGCCAGCAGCGTAGATAGCGGGACAGTGGGAGAGCAGTACTTC. Protein sequence: CASSVDSGTVGEQYF.

The chain combines TRBV19 with TRBJ1-5; tentatively, D is TRBD1 (5 bases). CDR1 and CDR2 (germline): LNHDA, SQIVND (reference sequence). The V gene lost 2 bases and the J gene lost 4 bases, with 9 bases spanning the gap. The CDR3 is made up of 14 amino acids. The CDR3 DNA sequence: TGTGCCAGTAGTATACTGGGGCTTAATCAGCCCCAGCATTTT. Its protein is CASSILGLNQPQHF.

V and J are TRBV7-9 and TRBJ2-3, with 7 bases aligning to TRBD2. CDR3 length: 16 amino acids. V lost 1 base to trimming and J lost 2 bases; unmatched junction nucleotides: 6. Per the germline V gene, CDR1 is SEHNR and CDR2 is FQNEAQ (reference sequence). DNA of the CDR3: TGTGCCAGCAGCTTAGGGAAAGCGGGGATCACAGATACGCAGTATTTT. Translation gives CASSLGKAGITDTQYF.

The chain employs TRBV5-1 and TRBJ2-2; D is unresolved. The CDR3 totals 15 residues. The V end lost 4 bases, the J end lost 2 bases, and 12 bases lay between the germline ends. The germline gives CDR1 SGHRS, CDR2 YFSETQ. The CDR3 sequence is CASSLWAANTGELFF. In DNA form, the CDR3 reads TGCGCCAGCAGCCTCTGGGCGGCAAACACCGGGGAGCTGTTTTTT. The full variable domain, rest sourced from reference TRBV5-1 and TRBJ2-2, is KAGVTQTPRYLIKTRGQQVTLSCSPISGHRSVSWYQQTPGQGLQFLFEYFSETQRNKGNFPGRFSGRQFSNSRSEMNVSTLELGDSALYLCASSLWAANTGELFFGEGSRLTVL.

The genes are TRBV2 and TRBJ2-3, with 14 bases that match TRBD2. This CDR3 region has 17 residues. The germline V gene has CDR1 SNHLY and CDR2 FYNNEI. The CDR3, as DNA: TGTGCGCTTATAAGACTAGCGGGGGGGCCATTAGTAGATACGCAGTATTTT. As protein: CALIRLAGGPLVDTQYF.

The gene calls are TRBV5-1 and TRBJ2-5; the D is unclear. Germline CDR1 is SGHRS and CDR2 is YFSETQ. The CDR3 is made up of 14 amino acids. Between the trimmed V and J ends, which lost 2 bases and 1 base, there was a span of 9 bases. The CDR3 bases are TGCGCCAGCAGCTTTGGGCAGACCCAAGAGACCCAGTACTTC. It specifies CASSFGQTQETQYF. Looking up the rest from reference TRBV5-1 and TRBJ2-5 gives the full variable domain: KAGVTQTPRYLIKTRGQQVTLSCSPISGHRSVSWYQQTPGQGLQFLFEYFSETQRNKGNFPGRFSGRQFSNSRSEMNVSTLELGDSALYLCASSFGQTQETQYFGPGTRLLVL.

CDR3 DNA: TGTGCCAGCAGCCCTAGAAGCGTGGGCTATGGCTACACCTTC. This encodes CASSPRSVGYGYTF. The V call is TRBV27, the J call TRBJ1-2; no definite D call. The CDR3 contains 14 residues. Trimming took 6 bases from V and 4 from J, leaving 15 bases between them. CDR1 MNHEY and CDR2 SMNVEV come from the germline V gene (reference sequence).

This chain links TRBV7-8 with TRBJ1-1, with D possibly matching TRBD1 (6 bases). Trimming cost V 5 bases and J 1 base, with 8 bases left between them. The CDR3 is 13 residues long. CDR1 is SGHVS, CDR2 FQNEAQ, per germline. The CDR3, as DNA: TGTGCCAGCAGCCTGGGACAGAACACTGAAGCTTTCTTT. Translating gives CASSLGQNTEAFF.